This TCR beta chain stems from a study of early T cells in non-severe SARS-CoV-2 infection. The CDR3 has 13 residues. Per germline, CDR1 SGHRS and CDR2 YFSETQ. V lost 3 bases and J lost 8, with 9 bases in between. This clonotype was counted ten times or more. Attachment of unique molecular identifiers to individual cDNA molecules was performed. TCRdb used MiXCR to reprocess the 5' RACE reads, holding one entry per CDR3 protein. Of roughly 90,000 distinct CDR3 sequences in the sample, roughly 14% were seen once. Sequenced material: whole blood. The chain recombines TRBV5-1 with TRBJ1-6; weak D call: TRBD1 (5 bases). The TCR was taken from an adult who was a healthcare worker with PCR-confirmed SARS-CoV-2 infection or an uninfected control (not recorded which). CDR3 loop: CASSWGTDSPLHF. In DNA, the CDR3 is TGCGCCAGCAGCTGGGGGACCGATTCACCCCTCCACTTT.